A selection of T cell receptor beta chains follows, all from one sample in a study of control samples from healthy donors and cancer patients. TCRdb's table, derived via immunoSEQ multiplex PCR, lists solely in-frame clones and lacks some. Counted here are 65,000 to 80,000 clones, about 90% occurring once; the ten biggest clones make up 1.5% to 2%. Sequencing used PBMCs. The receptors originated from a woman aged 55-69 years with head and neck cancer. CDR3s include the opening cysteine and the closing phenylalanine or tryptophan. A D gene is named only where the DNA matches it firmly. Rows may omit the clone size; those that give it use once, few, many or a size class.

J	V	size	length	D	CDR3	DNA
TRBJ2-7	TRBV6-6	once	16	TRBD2	CASSYSAIAGGLEQYF	TGTGCCAGCAGTTACTCGGCGATAGCGGGAGGGCTGGAGCAGTACTTC
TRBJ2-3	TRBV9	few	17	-	CASSVVGEVWSTDTQYF	TGTGCCAGCAGCGTAGTAGGAGAGGTATGGAGCACAGATACGCAGTATTTT
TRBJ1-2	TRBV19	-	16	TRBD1	CASSSSDREDLYGYTF	TGTGCCAGTAGTAGCTCGGACAGGGAAGATCTCTATGGCTACACCTTC
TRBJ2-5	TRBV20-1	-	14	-	CSASRLGTVETQYF	TGCAGTGCTAGTCGCTTGGGCACGGTGGAGACCCAGTACTTC
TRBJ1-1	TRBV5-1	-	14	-	CASSFGFKDTEAFF	TGCGCCAGCAGCTTTGGGTTTAAGGACACTGAAGCTTTCTTT
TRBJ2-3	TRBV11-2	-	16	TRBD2	CASSLNAAGGTDTQYF	TGTGCCAGCAGCTTAAACGCGGCGGGAGGAACAGATACGCAGTATTTT
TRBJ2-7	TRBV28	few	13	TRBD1	CASSGDSAYEQYF	TGTGCCAGCAGCGGGGACAGTGCCTACGAGCAGTACTTC
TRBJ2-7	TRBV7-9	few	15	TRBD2	CASSVLMGLNHEQYF	TGTGCCAGCAGCGTATTAATGGGACTAAACCACGAGCAGTACTTC
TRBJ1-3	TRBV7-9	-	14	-	CASSLAYSGNTIYF	TGTGCCAGCAGCTTAGCCTACTCTGGAAACACCATATATTTT
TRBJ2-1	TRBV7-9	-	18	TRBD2	CASSSGWSGESSYNEQFF	TGTGCCAGCAGCTCGGGGTGGAGCGGGGAAAGCTCCTACAATGAGCAGTTCTTC
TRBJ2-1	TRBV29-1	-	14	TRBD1	CSVPGTGVYNEQFF	TGCAGCGTGCCCGGGACAGGGGTATACAATGAGCAGTTCTTC
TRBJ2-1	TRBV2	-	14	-	CASITSPSIHEQFF	TGTGCCAGCATAACTAGCCCATCAATCCATGAGCAGTTCTTC
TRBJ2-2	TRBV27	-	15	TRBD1	CASSLATGRTGELFF	TGTGCCAGCAGTTTGGCGACAGGGCGCACCGGGGAGCTGTTTTTT
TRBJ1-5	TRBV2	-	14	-	CASSVVRGEQPQHF	TGTGCCAGCAGTGTAGTTAGGGGAGAACAGCCCCAGCATTTT
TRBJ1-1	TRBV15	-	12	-	CATSNGDTEAFF	TGTGCCACCAGCAACGGGGACACTGAAGCTTTCTTT
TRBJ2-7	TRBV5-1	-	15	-	CASSLAPGETYEQYF	TGCGCCAGCAGCTTGGCCCCAGGGGAGACCTACGAGCAGTACTTC
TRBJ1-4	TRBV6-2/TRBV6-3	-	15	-	CASSYSEGSVEKLFF	TGTGCCAGCAGTTACTCCGAGGGATCGGTTGAAAAACTGTTTTTT
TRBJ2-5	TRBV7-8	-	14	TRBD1	CASSSATGEETQYF	TGTGCCAGCAGTTCCGCTACAGGGGAAGAGACCCAGTACTTC
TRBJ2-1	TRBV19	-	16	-	CASSPNYGSSYNEQFF	TGTGCCAGTAGTCCCAATTACGGAAGCTCCTACAATGAGCAGTTCTTC
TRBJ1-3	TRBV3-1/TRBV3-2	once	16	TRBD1	CASSPDTGVSGNTIYF	TGTGCCAGCAGCCCCGATACAGGGGTCTCTGGAAACACCATATATTTT
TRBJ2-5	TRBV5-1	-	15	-	CASSTLTGNLETQYF	TGCGCCAGCAGCACCCTAACAGGGAACCTAGAGACCCAGTACTTC
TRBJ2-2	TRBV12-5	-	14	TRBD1	CASGRQGDTGELFF	TGTGCTAGTGGAAGACAGGGGGACACCGGGGAGCTGTTTTTT
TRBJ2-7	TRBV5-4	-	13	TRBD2	CASSLSGTSEQYF	TGTGCCAGCAGCTTAAGCGGGACCTCCGAGCAGTACTTC
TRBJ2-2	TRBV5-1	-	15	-	CASSLFTGSGGELFF	TGCGCCAGCAGCTTGTTCACAGGGAGCGGCGGGGAGCTGTTTTTT
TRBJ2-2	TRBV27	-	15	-	CASSLSTVNTGELFF	TGTGCCAGCAGTTTATCGACGGTGAACACCGGGGAGCTGTTTTTT
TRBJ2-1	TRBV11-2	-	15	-	CASSLSGTLYNEQFF	TGTGCCAGCAGCTTATCCGGAACCCTGTACAATGAGCAGTTCTTC
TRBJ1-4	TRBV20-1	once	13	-	CSVSEVTNEKLFF	TGCAGTGTGAGTGAAGTCACTAATGAAAAACTGTTTTTT
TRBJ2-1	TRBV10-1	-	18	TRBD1	CASALVRTGGSTYNEQFF	TGCGCCAGCGCCCTTGTCCGGACAGGGGGTTCGACCTACAATGAGCAGTTCTTC
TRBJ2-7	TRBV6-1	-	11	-	CASRINYEQYF	TGTGCCAGCAGGATCAACTACGAGCAGTACTTC
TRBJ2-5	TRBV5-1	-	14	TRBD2	CASSSTSGTETQYF	TGCGCCAGCAGCTCGACTAGCGGGACAGAGACCCAGTACTTC
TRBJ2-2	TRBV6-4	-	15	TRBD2	CASSEGGSRAGELFF	TGTGCCAGCAGTGAAGGCGGGAGCCGTGCCGGGGAGCTGTTTTTT
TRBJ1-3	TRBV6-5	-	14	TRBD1	CASRGTGAGNTIYF	TGTGCCAGCAGAGGGACAGGGGCTGGAAACACCATATATTTT
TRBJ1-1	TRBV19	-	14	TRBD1	CASSPGQTISEAFF	TGTGCCAGTAGTCCGGGACAGACAATCTCAGAAGCTTTCTTT
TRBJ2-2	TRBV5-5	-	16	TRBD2	CASSLLGLLNTGELFF	TGTGCCAGCAGCTTACTGGGACTACTTAACACCGGGGAGCTGTTTTTT
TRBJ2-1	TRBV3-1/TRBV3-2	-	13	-	CASSPRLNNEQFF	TGTGCCAGCAGCCCTCGACTTAACAATGAGCAGTTCTTC
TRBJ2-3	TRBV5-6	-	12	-	CASSLEGDTQYF	TGTGCCAGCAGCTTGGAGGGGGATACGCAGTATTTT
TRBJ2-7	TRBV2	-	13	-	CASREWHSYEQYF	TGTGCCAGCAGGGAATGGCACTCCTACGAGCAGTACTTC
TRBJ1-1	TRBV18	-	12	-	CASSPQNTEAFF	TGTGCCAGCTCACCTCAAAACACTGAAGCTTTCTTT
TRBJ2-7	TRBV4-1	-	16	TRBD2	CASSQSSGTSRYEQYF	TGCGCCAGCAGCCAAAGCAGCGGGACTAGTAGGTACGAGCAGTACTTC
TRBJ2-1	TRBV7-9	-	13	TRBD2	CASRGLAPNEQFF	TGTGCCAGCAGAGGACTAGCCCCCAATGAGCAGTTCTTC
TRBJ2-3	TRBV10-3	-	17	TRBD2	CAISELVSGRAGDTQYF	TGTGCCATCAGTGAGTTAGTAAGCGGGAGGGCCGGAGATACGCAGTATTTT
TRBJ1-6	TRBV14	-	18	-	CASSQDLAAGLGWSALHF	TGTGCCAGCAGCCAAGATTTAGCGGCAGGGCTTGGATGGTCGGCCCTCCACTTT
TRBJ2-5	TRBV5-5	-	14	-	CASSLVSFQETQYF	TGTGCCAGCAGCTTGGTGTCATTTCAAGAGACCCAGTACTTC
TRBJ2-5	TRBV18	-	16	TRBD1	CASSPGTGRYQETQYF	TGTGCCAGCTCACCCGGGACAGGGAGATATCAAGAGACCCAGTACTTC
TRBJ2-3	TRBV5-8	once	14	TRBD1	CASSLLTGDDTQYF	TGTGCCAGCAGCTTGCTGACAGGGGACGATACGCAGTATTTT
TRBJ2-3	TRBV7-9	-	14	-	CASIREGLTDTQYF	TGTGCCAGCATCAGAGAGGGTCTCACAGATACGCAGTATTTT
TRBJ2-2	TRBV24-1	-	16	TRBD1	CATSEAGTENTGELFF	TGTGCCACCAGTGAGGCCGGGACAGAGAACACCGGGGAGCTGTTTTTT
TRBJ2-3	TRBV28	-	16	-	CASSLREPLTTDTQYF	TGTGCCAGCAGTTTAAGAGAACCCCTAACCACAGATACGCAGTATTTT
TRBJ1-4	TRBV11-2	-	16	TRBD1	CASRRPGQPEGEKLFF	TGTGCCAGCAGGAGACCGGGACAGCCCGAAGGCGAAAAACTGTTTTTT
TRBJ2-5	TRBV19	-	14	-	CASSMSRTQETQYF	TGTGCCAGTAGTATGAGCAGGACCCAAGAGACCCAGTACTTC
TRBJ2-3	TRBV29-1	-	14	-	CSVLGGRGADTQYF	TGCAGCGTTCTTGGAGGCAGAGGAGCAGATACGCAGTATTTT
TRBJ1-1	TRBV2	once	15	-	CASSEARVGRTEAFF	TGTGCCAGCAGTGAAGCGCGGGTAGGGCGGACTGAAGCTTTCTTT
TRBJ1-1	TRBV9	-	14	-	CASSVGPAPTEAFF	TGTGCCAGCAGCGTAGGCCCTGCCCCCACTGAAGCTTTCTTT
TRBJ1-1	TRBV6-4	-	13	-	CASSDEGGTEAFF	TGTGCCAGCAGTGACGAGGGGGGCACTGAAGCTTTCTTT
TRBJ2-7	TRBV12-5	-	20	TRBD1	CASGLVQGQGLGIPPYEQYF	TGTGCTAGTGGTTTGGTACAAGGACAGGGTTTAGGAATCCCCCCCTACGAGCAGTACTTC